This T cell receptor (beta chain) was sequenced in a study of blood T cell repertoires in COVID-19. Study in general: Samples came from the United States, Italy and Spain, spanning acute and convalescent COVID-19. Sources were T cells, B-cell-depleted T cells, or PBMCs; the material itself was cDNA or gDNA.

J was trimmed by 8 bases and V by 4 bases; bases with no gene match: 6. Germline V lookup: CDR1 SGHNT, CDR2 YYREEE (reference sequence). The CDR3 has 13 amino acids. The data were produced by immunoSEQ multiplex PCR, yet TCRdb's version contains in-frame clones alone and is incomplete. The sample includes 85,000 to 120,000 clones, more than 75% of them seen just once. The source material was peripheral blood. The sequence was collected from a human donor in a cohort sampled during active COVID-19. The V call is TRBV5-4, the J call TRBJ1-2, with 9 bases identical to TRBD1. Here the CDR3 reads CASSGTGGAGYTF. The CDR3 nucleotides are TGTGCCAGCAGCGGAACAGGGGGCGCAGGCTACACCTTC.